The 13 T cell receptor beta chains listed next were all sequenced from one sample in a study of graft-versus-host responses after intestinal transplantation. Their cognate antigens are unknown. Repertoires were generated with immunoSEQ multiplex PCR, while TCRdb's copy carries only in-frame clones and drops some. The data show over 85,000 clones, with roughly 93% seen just once and about 0.54% held by the top ten. Sequenced material: unstimulated CD8+ T cells sorted from spleen or lymph node cells, taken before intestinal transplant. The receptor set was obtained from a human donor who received an intestinal transplant.

The V call is TRBV4-1, the J call TRBJ2-3; tentative D call: TRBD1 (5 bases). This CDR3 is 18 amino acids long. CDR1 and CDR2 (germline): MGHRA, YSYEKL. V was shortened by 0 bases and J by 6 bases, with 22 bases between the two germline ends. The CDR3 loop reads CASSQEGISAGNTDTQYF. The CDR3 nucleotides read TGCGCCAGCAGCCAAGAGGGAATTTCCGCAGGGAATACGGATACGCAGTATTTT.

The J gene is TRBJ1-2, the V gene TRBV7-9, with a possible D match to TRBD1 (6 bases). Germline CDR1 and CDR2: SEHNR and FQNEAQ (reference sequence). The CDR3 has 14 residues. V lost 6 bases, J lost 6 bases, and 17 bases lay in between. CDR3 in amino acids: CASRPGWGGHGYTF. CDR3 bases: TGTGCCAGCAGGCCCGGGTGGGGGGGCCATGGCTACACCTTC.

The gene calls are TRBV27 and TRBJ2-7, with a possible D match to TRBD2 (5 bases). The CDR3 contains 12 residues. The germline CDR1 and CDR2 sequences are MNHEY and SMNVEV (reference sequence). Trimming stripped 6 bases from V and 5 bases from J, with 11 bases between. In DNA form, the CDR3 reads TGTGCCAGCAGCCTCACCGGGGACGAGCAGTACTTC. Translating gives CASSLTGDEQYF.

The chain combines TRBV6-6 with TRBJ2-7; D ambiguous. V was pared by 0 bases and J by 4 bases, with 16 bases between. Looked up from germline, CDR1 is MNHNY and CDR2 is SVGAGI (reference sequence). The CDR3 loop spans 16 amino acids. CDR3 loop: CASSYSIQNFGYEQYF. As DNA, the CDR3 is TGTGCCAGCAGTTACTCGATCCAAAATTTCGGTTACGAGCAGTACTTC.

This clone appeared a single time. This chain uses TRBV7-9 with TRBJ1-4, with a tentative D call TRBD1 (6 bases). The V gene's germline CDR1 is SEHNR and CDR2 FQNEAQ (reference sequence). This CDR3 is 17 amino acids long. V gave up 4 bases and J gave up 0 bases, with 15 bases separating them. The CDR3 DNA reads TGTGCCAGCAGCTCCCCGGGGGAGGGGGCAACTAATGAAAAACTGTTTTTT. This codes for CASSSPGEGATNEKLFF.

This chain uses TRBV27 with TRBJ2-7; D might be TRBD2 (6 bases). This CDR3 has 15 residues. With 0 bases removed from V and 6 bases from J, the gap between germline ends came to 15 bases. The germline CDR1 and CDR2 sequences are MNHEY and SMNVEV (reference sequence). The CDR3 DNA reads as TGTGCCAGCAGTTTATCAAGGAGGGAGTGGGGCGAGCAGTACTTC. Translation gives CASSLSRREWGEQYF.

This clone was recorded once. The CDR3 coding sequence is TGTGCCAGCTCACCCCGGGCCTCCAGTTCGCTTGGCACAGATACGCAGTATTTT. Protein product: CASSPRASSSLGTDTQYF. The chain combines TRBV18 with TRBJ2-3; D is ambiguous. Germline V gives CDR1 KGHSH, CDR2 LQKENI. Trimming left V 3 bases short and J 1 base short, with 20 bases between. CDR3 length equals 18 residues.

The gene calls are TRBV2 and TRBJ2-7; 7 nucleotides agree with TRBD1. Germline loops: CDR1 SNHLY, CDR2 FYNNEI. V shed 2 bases, J shed 2 bases, and the junction held 6 bases outside the gene matches. The CDR3 length is 15 residues. CDR3 sequence: CASSETGQGAYEQYF. The CDR3 bases are TGTGCCAGCAGTGAAACTGGGCAGGGGGCCTACGAGCAGTACTTC.

This rearrangement joins TRBV6-4 to TRBJ2-3, with 8 bases that match TRBD1. Unmatched junction bases numbered 9, after V lost 0 bases and J lost 7 bases. CDR3 length: 16 residues. The germline V gene has CDR1 MRHNA and CDR2 SNTAGT. The DNA of the CDR3 is TGTGCCAGCAGTGACTCGAGGGGACAGGCACCTTATACGCAGTATTTT. This translates into CASSDSRGQAPYTQYF.

The chain recombines TRBV19 with TRBJ2-1; D gene ambiguous. The CDR3 is made up of 16 amino acids. Germline CDR1 is LNHDA and CDR2 is SQIVND (reference sequence). With 6 bases removed from V and 4 bases from J, the gap between germline ends came to 19 bases. The CDR3: CASRRKEESSYNEQFF. The CDR3 DNA reads as TGTGCCAGTAGGAGAAAAGAGGAGTCTAGTTACAATGAGCAGTTCTTC.

This clone has just one count. The genes are TRBV2 and TRBJ2-6, with 7 positions matching TRBD1. With V trimmed by 8 bases and J by 5 bases, 6 bases remained unmatched. This CDR3 spans 14 amino acids. Germline V lookup: CDR1 SNHLY, CDR2 FYNNEI. CDR3 DNA: TGTGCCAGCGAGGGGGCAGGGCGGGCCAACGTCCTGACTTTC. This translates into CASEGAGRANVLTF.

The chain links TRBV4-1 to TRBJ1-6, with D perhaps matching TRBD1 (5 bases). Germline-derived CDR1 and CDR2 are MGHRA and YSYEKL. The CDR3 runs 16 residues. Trimming removed 1 base from V and 7 bases from J, with 14 bases in between. The CDR3 reads CASSQVSDDRNSPLHF. In nucleotides, the CDR3 is TGCGCCAGCAGCCAAGTGTCAGACGACAGAAATTCACCCCTCCACTTT.

CDR3 DNA sequence: TGTGCCAGCAGTTCCTACGAGCAGTACTTC. Amino acids: CASSSYEQYF. The chain combines TRBV2 with TRBJ2-7; D call uncertain. The V gene's germline CDR1 is SNHLY and CDR2 FYNNEI. The CDR3 contains 10 residues. Trimming pared 5 bases from V and 1 base from J, leaving 0 bases between.